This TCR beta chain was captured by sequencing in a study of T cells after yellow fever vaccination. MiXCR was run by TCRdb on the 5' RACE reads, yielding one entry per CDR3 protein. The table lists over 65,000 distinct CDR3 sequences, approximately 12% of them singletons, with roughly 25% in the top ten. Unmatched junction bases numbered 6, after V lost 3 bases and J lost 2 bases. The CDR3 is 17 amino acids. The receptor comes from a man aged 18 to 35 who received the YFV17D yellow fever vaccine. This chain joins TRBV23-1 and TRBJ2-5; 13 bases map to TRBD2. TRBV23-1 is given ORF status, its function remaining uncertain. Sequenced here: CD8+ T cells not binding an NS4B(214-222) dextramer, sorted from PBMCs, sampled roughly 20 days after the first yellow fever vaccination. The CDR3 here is CASSHPGLAGKQETQYF. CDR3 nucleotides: TGCGCCAGCAGTCACCCGGGACTAGCGGGAAAGCAAGAGACCCAGTACTTC.